This record covers a single TCR beta chain. The entry originates in a study of blood T cell repertoires in COVID-19. Germline V CDR1 and CDR2: SGHNT, YYREEE (reference sequence). This CDR3 region has 16 residues. With 3 bases clipped from V and 1 base from J, the junction kept 2 bases outside the gene matches. Data came from immunoSEQ multiplex PCR; TCRdb stores just in-frame clones and leaves some out. The sample carries more than 300,000 clones, around 87% recorded once. Sequencing input: peripheral blood. The chain is built from TRBV5-4 and TRBJ2-3; TRBD2 matches at 13 bases. The source is a woman between 50 and 59 years old with COVID-19, enrolled during active disease. The CDR3 loop reads CASSSGLAGGTDTQYF. The CDR3 DNA is TGTGCCAGCAGCTCAGGACTAGCGGGAGGCACAGATACGCAGTATTTT.